The sequence of this T cell receptor beta chain was determined in a study of technical replicates of blood from four donors. V gave up 1 base and J gave up 2 bases, with 3 bases separating them. Germline V CDR1 and CDR2: GTSNPN, SVGIG (reference sequence). The CDR3 has 12 amino acids. The repertoire was sequenced with immunoSEQ multiplex PCR; TCRdb's copy has only in-frame clones and lacks some. The sample carries under 110,000 clones, 95% to 96% recorded once. Sequencing was performed on T cells isolated from PBMCs. This sequence joins TRBV30 and TRBJ1-5; D gene ambiguous. This clonotype was obtained from a human donor in good health. The CDR3 nucleotides are TGTGCCTGGAGTGCTGGCAATCAGCCCCAGCATTTT. This encodes CAWSAGNQPQHF. Using reference TRBV30 and TRBJ1-5 for the parts outside the CDR3, the full variable domain is SQTIHQWPATLVQPVGSPLSLECTVEGTSNPNLYWYRQAAGRGLQLLFYSVGIGQISSEVPQNLSASRPQDRQFILSSKKLLLSDSGFYLCAWSAGNQPQHFGDGTRLSIL.